This T cell receptor (beta chain) was captured by sequencing in a study of tumor and adjacent non-tumor tissue in lung cancer. Points from the study as a whole: Tumor tissue had significantly higher TCR diversity than normal lung. Normal lung showed higher cumulative top 100 clone frequency than tumor.

About this clonotype: Its antigen is as yet unknown.

The template was RNA from unsorted bulk tissue. Three rounds of nested PCR, following a modified ARM-PCR protocol, produced the TCRbeta library. From the multiplex PCR reads, TCRdb called clonotypes with MiXCR, one entry per CDR3 protein. The sample contains some 200,000 distinct CDR3 sequences, about 76% of which appear only once. CDR3 length: 14 residues. V was clipped by 6 bases and J by 7 bases; unmatched bases: 7. Germline V gene data show CDR1 as DFQATT and CDR2 as SNEGSKA (reference sequence). The sequence came from a man between 60 and 75 years old with non-small cell lung cancer. Sequencing used lung tumor tissue. J is TRBJ2-3 and V is TRBV20-1; 13 bases line up with TRBD2. DNA of the CDR3: TGCAGTGCCAGGACTAGCGGGGGCGAGTATACGCAGTATTTT. Residues: CSARTSGGEYTQYF.